This T cell receptor beta chain was documented in a study of control samples from healthy donors and cancer patients. Germline V gives CDR1 SGHAT, CDR2 FQNNGV. This CDR3 is built from 14 residues. V lost 3 bases to trimming and J lost 4 bases, with 13 bases between them. Measured with immunoSEQ multiplex PCR; TCRdb has only the in-frame clones, and not every one. The sample shows some 45,000 clones, around four fifths of them seen only once. The origin of this receptor is a man in his sixties in good health. The chain couples TRBV11-2 to TRBJ2-7; no clear D. The sample was blood. This chain's CDR3 is CASSFLLGIYEQYF. In nucleotides, the CDR3 is TGTGCCAGCAGCTTCTTGTTAGGAATTTACGAGCAGTACTTC. Drawing the rest from reference TRBV11-2 and TRBJ2-7, the complete variable domain is EAGVAQSPRYKIIEKRQSVAFWCNPISGHATLYWYQQILGQGPKLLIQFQNNGVVDDSQLPKDRFSAERLKGVDSTLKIQPAKLEDSAVYLCASSFLLGIYEQYFGPGTRLTVT.